The 30 T cell receptor beta chains presented below share a single source sample, sequenced in a study of cytomegalovirus exposure and HLA in healthy donors. Primers for the PCR totalled 60 Vbeta and 13 Jbeta. Clones were sequenced by immunoSEQ multiplex PCR, and TCRdb holds only the in-frame ones, with some missing. The sample shows approximately 50,000 clones, 55% to 65% of them seen only once. The sample comprised PBMCs. The receptors were gathered from a human donor in good health.

Note on this clone: With only one base between it and a far larger clone, this is likely a read error. J is TRBJ2-3 and V is TRBV7-2, with D perhaps TRBD2 (5 bases). Trimming cost V 5 bases and J 4 bases, with 25 bases left between them. Germline CDR1 SGHTA, CDR2 FQGNSA. This CDR3 region has 18 residues. DNA for the CDR3: TGTGCCAGCAGCCCCCGCACTGGAGCTTTCGAGGAGGCAGATACGCAGTATTTT. Translating gives CASSPRTGAFEEADTQYF. Combining the CDR3 with reference TRBV7-2 and TRBJ2-3 gives the whole variable domain GAGVSQSPSNKVTEKGKDVELRCDPISGHTALYWYRQSLGQGLEFLIYFQGNSAPDKSGLPSDRFSAERTGGSVSTLTIQRTQQEDSAVYLCASSPRTGAFEEADTQYFGPGTRLTVL.

This chain connects TRBV7-3 to TRBJ2-3; TRBD2 is a possible D gene (7 bases). Trimming took 5 bases from V and 3 from J, leaving 18 bases between them. Germline-derived CDR1 and CDR2 are SGHTA and FQGTGA. This CDR3 is 16 amino acids long. The DNA of the CDR3 is TGTGCCAGCAGCGCAAGGGGGGGGACTAATACAGATACGCAGTATTTT. Protein: CASSARGGTNTDTQYF. The full variable domain, rest sourced from reference TRBV7-3 and TRBJ2-3, is GAGVSQTPSNKVTEKGKYVELRCDPISGHTALYWYRQSLGQGPEFLIYFQGTGAADDSGLPNDRFFAVRPEGSVSTLKIQRTERGDSAVYLCASSARGGTNTDTQYFGPGTRLTVL.

The V and J genes are TRBV5-4 and TRBJ1-1, with 10 nucleotides matching TRBD1. V was clipped by 3 bases and J by 1 base; unmatched bases: 3. The germline gives CDR1 SGHNT, CDR2 YYREEE (reference sequence). The CDR3 length is 15 residues. This CDR3 is CASSWWDRGNTEAFF. DNA for the CDR3: TGTGCCAGCAGCTGGTGGGACAGGGGGAACACTGAAGCTTTCTTT. The whole variable domain, remainder taken from reference TRBV5-4 and TRBJ1-1, is ETGVTQSPTHLIKTRGQQVTLRCSSQSGHNTVSWYQQALGQGPQFIFQYYREEENGRGNFPPRFSGLQFPNYSSELNVNALELDDSALYLCASSWWDRGNTEAFFGQGTRLTVV.

The chain couples TRBV4-2 to TRBJ1-2; D perhaps matches TRBD1 (5 bases). This CDR3 has 15 residues. The V gene lost 0 bases and the J gene lost 5 bases, with 13 bases spanning the gap. From germline, CDR1 is LGHNA and CDR2 YNFKEQ. The CDR3 bases are TGTGCCAGCAGCCAAGAATCTACGGGGGGATATGGCTACACCTTC. Amino acid sequence: CASSQESTGGYGYTF.

This clone occurred a few times. The genes are TRBV5-1 and TRBJ1-1, with D possibly matching TRBD1 (6 bases). Trimming removed 4 bases from V and 0 bases from J, with 10 bases in between. This CDR3 is built from 14 residues. Germline CDR1 is SGHRS and CDR2 is YFSETQ. The DNA of the CDR3 is TGCGCCAGCAGCCGGGACACCATGAACACTGAAGCTTTCTTT. The encoded protein is CASSRDTMNTEAFF.

The chain has TRBV5-1 and TRBJ2-7; D not resolved. CDR1 is SGHRS and CDR2 is YFSETQ in the germline V gene. CDR3 length: 14 residues. The V and J ends lost 4 bases and 0 bases respectively, with 11 bases between them. CDR3 residues: CASSLSPYSYEQYF. The CDR3 DNA reads TGCGCCAGCAGCCTTTCTCCCTACTCCTACGAGCAGTACTTC.

The rearrangement uses TRBV7-8 and TRBJ2-7; the match to TRBD1 covers 10 bases. V was clipped by 0 bases and J by 11 bases; unmatched bases: 7. The CDR3 loop spans 14 amino acids. Per germline, CDR1 SGHVS and CDR2 FQNEAQ. CDR3 loop: CASSLAGTGESEYF. DNA for the CDR3: TGTGCCAGCAGCTTAGCAGGGACAGGGGAAAGTGAGTACTTC.

This clone has only a few counts. One end of the junction is discordant with germline, which a read error may explain. This chain uses TRBV7-9 with TRBJ1-1; a possible D gene is TRBD1 (6 bases). This CDR3 spans 17 amino acids. Germline V gene lookup returns CDR1 SEHNR and CDR2 FQNEAQ (reference sequence). As DNA, the CDR3 is TGTTCCAGCAGCTTATTGGGGGGGGCGGGAGCGAACACTGAAGCTTTCTTT. Amino acids: CSSSLLGGAGANTEAFF. Complete variable domain (other parts from reference TRBV7-9 and TRBJ1-1): DTGVSQNPRHKITKRGQNVTFRCDPISEHNRLYWYRQTLGQGPEFLTYFQNEAQLEKSRLLSDRFSAERPKGSFSTLEIQRTEQGDSAMYLCSSSLLGGAGANTEAFFGQGTRLTVV.

This clone was counted between two and nine times. The rearrangement joins TRBV5-1 to TRBJ1-4; D is perhaps TRBD1 (5 bases). The CDR3 length is 14 residues. V gave up 5 bases and J gave up 4 bases, with 12 bases separating them. CDR1 is SGHRS and CDR2 is YFSETQ in the germline V gene. CDR3 loop: CASSLDSINEKLFF. CDR3 nucleotide sequence: TGCGCCAGCAGTCTAGACAGCATTAATGAAAAACTGTTTTTT.

There are a few counts of this clone. The rearrangement joins TRBV18 to TRBJ1-5, with D perhaps TRBD1 (6 bases). V was shortened by 2 bases and J by 7 bases, with 9 bases between the two germline ends. Germline V gives CDR1 KGHSH, CDR2 LQKENI. The CDR3 has 13 residues. DNA for the CDR3: TGTGCCAGCTCACCAGGGGGCGAACAGCCCCAGCATTTT. It yields the protein CASSPGGEQPQHF.

V and J are TRBV7-6 and TRBJ2-7; 9 nucleotides match TRBD1. Per germline, CDR1 SGHVS and CDR2 FNYEAQ. This CDR3 is built from 14 residues. Trimming removed 1 base from V and 3 bases from J; junction bases left unmatched: 1. The DNA of the CDR3 is TGTGCCAGCAGCTTAGGGACAGGGGTCTACGAGCAGTACTTC. Residues: CASSLGTGVYEQYF.

The gene calls are TRBV6-6 and TRBJ2-7, with TRBD1 matching 9 bases. The CDR3 contains 15 residues. Germline V CDR1 and CDR2: MNHNY, SVGAGI (reference sequence). V lost 5 bases, J lost 2 bases, and 7 bases stayed unmatched. The CDR3 DNA reads as TGTGCCAGCAGTCCCTCGGACAGGGGAACCTACGAGCAGTACTTC. Encoded protein: CASSPSDRGTYEQYF.

The V gene is TRBV2, the J gene TRBJ1-1, with 7 bases that match TRBD1. The CDR3 sequence is 14 residues long. Germline V gene sequence: CDR1 SNHLY, CDR2 FYNNEI. V lost 7 bases to trimming and J lost 5 bases; unmatched junction nucleotides: 10. CDR3 sequence (DNA): TGTGCCAGCACCGGGACAGTCGTAATTACTGAAGCTTTCTTT. Amino acid sequence: CASTGTVVITEAFF.

The V and J genes are TRBV5-5 and TRBJ1-3; TRBD1 matches 9 bases. Per germline, CDR1 SGHKS and CDR2 YYEKEE (reference sequence). CDR3 length equals 17 residues. Unmatched junction bases numbered 11, after V lost 4 bases and J lost 3 bases. The CDR3 DNA reads TGTGCCAGCAGCCTGCACGAACAGGGGGCCCGTGGAAACACCATATATTTT. Amino acids: CASSLHEQGARGNTIYF. Together with reference TRBV5-5 and TRBJ1-3, the CDR3 gives the full variable domain: DAGVTQSPTHLIKTRGQQVTLRCSPISGHKSVSWYQQVLGQGPQFIFQYYEKEERGRGNFPDRFSARQFPNYSSELNVNALLLGDSALYLCASSLHEQGARGNTIYFGEGSWLTVV.

V is TRBV5-1 and J is TRBJ2-3, with D tentatively TRBD2 (5 bases). The V and J ends lost 0 bases and 0 bases respectively, with 8 bases between them. From germline, CDR1 is SGHRS and CDR2 YFSETQ. The CDR3 has 15 residues. The CDR3 DNA reads as TGCGCCAGCAGCTTGGCGGGGTCTAGCACAGATACGCAGTATTTT. It is translated as CASSLAGSSTDTQYF.

The chain has TRBV5-1 and TRBJ2-1, with 7 bases matching TRBD1. The CDR3 runs to 14 residues. V trimming: 5 bases; J trimming: 2 bases; junction bases outside the gene matches: 4. The germline V gene encodes CDR1 SGHRS and CDR2 YFSETQ. The DNA for the CDR3 is TGCGCCAGCAGAACAGGGGAAACCTACAATGAGCAGTTCTTC. Its protein is CASRTGETYNEQFF. The full variable domain, rest sourced from reference TRBV5-1 and TRBJ2-1, is KAGVTQTPRYLIKTRGQQVTLSCSPISGHRSVSWYQQTPGQGLQFLFEYFSETQRNKGNFPGRFSGRQFSNSRSEMNVSTLELGDSALYLCASRTGETYNEQFFGPGTRLTVL.

The genes are TRBV5-4 and TRBJ2-1; 9 nucleotides match TRBD2. This CDR3 contains 14 residues. Germline V gene sequence: CDR1 SGHNT, CDR2 YYREEE (reference sequence). Losses at the gene ends were 6 bases for V and 7 bases for J; bases not matched to a gene: 8. DNA of the CDR3: TGTGCCAGCACCCCGCGGGGGGGCCAAAATGAGCAGTTCTTC. Its translation: CASTPRGGQNEQFF.

The chain couples TRBV7-8 to TRBJ2-5; D is unclear. V lost 5 bases and J lost 5, with 9 bases in between. Germline V gene sequence: CDR1 SGHVS, CDR2 FQNEAQ. The CDR3 consists of 12 residues. CDR3 sequence: CASSLGPETQYF. CDR3 bases: TGTGCCAGCAGCCTAGGGCCCGAGACCCAGTACTTC. Filled out from reference TRBV7-8 and TRBJ2-5, the complete variable domain reads GAGVSQSPRYKVAKRGQDVALRCDPISGHVSLFWYQQALGQGPEFLTYFQNEAQLDKSGLPSDRFFAERPEGSVSTLKIQRTQQEDSAVYLCASSLGPETQYFGPGTRLLVL.

V gene TRBV7-2 combines with J gene TRBJ1-1; possibly TRBD1 for D (6 bases). This CDR3 spans 14 amino acids. Trimming took 1 base from V and 2 from J, leaving 8 bases between them. The germline gives CDR1 SGHTA, CDR2 FQGNSA. The DNA of the CDR3 is TGTGCCAGCAGCTTAGAGACAGGAAACACTGAAGCTTTCTTT. It is translated as CASSLETGNTEAFF. Full variable domain (outside the CDR3, taken from reference TRBV7-2 and TRBJ1-1): GAGVSQSPSNKVTEKGKDVELRCDPISGHTALYWYRQSLGQGLEFLIYFQGNSAPDKSGLPSDRFSAERTGGSVSTLTIQRTQQEDSAVYLCASSLETGNTEAFFGQGTRLTVV.

The CDR3 spells CASRPDGSSYEQYF. Written as DNA, the CDR3 is TGTGCCAGCAGACCGGACGGGAGCTCCTACGAGCAGTACTTC. The genes are TRBV7-6 and TRBJ2-7; tentatively, D is TRBD2 (6 bases). V was trimmed by 6 bases and J by 0 bases, leaving 12 bases between them. The CDR3 loop spans 14 amino acids. CDR1 and CDR2 from the germline V gene are SGHVS and FNYEAQ.

The chain uses TRBV5-8 and TRBJ2-5, with D perhaps matching TRBD2 (5 bases). The closer fit of TRBJ2-7 to the DNA end suggests the J call may be wrong. CDR1 SGHTS and CDR2 YDEGEE come from the germline V gene. The CDR3 runs to 12 residues. The CDR3 sequence is CASRFEGYEQYF. The CDR3 bases are TGTGCCAGCAGGTTCGAGGGCTACGAGCAGTACTTC.

This clone is deemed medium-sized. V gene TRBV6-6 combines with J gene TRBJ1-1; D unclear. CDR1 MNHNY and CDR2 SVGAGI come from the germline V gene (reference sequence). Trimming removed 3 bases from V and 1 base from J, with 9 bases in between. The CDR3 spans 14 residues. The CDR3, as DNA: TGTGCCAGCAGTTATTTTGGGCCGAACACTGAAGCTTTCTTT. This sequence encodes CASSYFGPNTEAFF.

For this clone: An end of the junction differs from the germline gene, which may be a read error. Different DNA sequences within this sample yield the same CDR3. The J gene is TRBJ2-7, the V gene TRBV30; possible D gene TRBD2, 6 bases. The CDR3 is 14 amino acids. Germline V gene sequence: CDR1 GTSNPN, CDR2 SVGIG (reference sequence). CDR3 sequence: CAWTPGVGSHEQYF. Here the CDR3 DNA reads TGTGCCTGGACCCCGGGGGTGGGAAGTCACGAACAGTACTTC.

In DNA, the CDR3 is TGTGCCAGCTCACTTTCCCGGACAGGGGGGATAAGCACTGAAGCTTTCTTT. Translation: CASSLSRTGGISTEAFF. The genes are TRBV18 and TRBJ1-1; TRBD1 matches 10 bases. The CDR3 runs to 17 residues. J gave up 4 bases and V 4 bases, and 12 bases lay outside the gene matches. CDR1 and CDR2 (germline): KGHSH, LQKENI.

This rearrangement joins TRBV6-4 to TRBJ2-7, with 8 bases fitting TRBD2. Germline CDR1 reads MRHNA; CDR2 reads SNTAGT. Unmatched junction bases numbered 4, after V lost 5 bases and J lost 4 bases. This CDR3 region has 13 residues. The CDR3 coding sequence is TGTGCCAGCAGTTCCCAGCGGGGGTACGAGCAGTACTTC. Translated: CASSSQRGYEQYF.

This clone was observed a handful of times. This sequence joins TRBV7-9 and TRBJ1-2; D remains ambiguous. Germline lookup yields CDR1 SEHNR and CDR2 FQNEAQ (reference sequence). V was pared by 5 bases and J by 7 bases, with 14 bases between. This CDR3 has 13 amino acids. The CDR3 sequence is CASSRELYAGYTF. The CDR3 nucleotides read TGTGCCAGCAGCCGCGAGCTGTATGCTGGCTACACCTTC.

The V and J genes are TRBV6-1 and TRBJ1-1; 7 bases line up with TRBD1. This CDR3 region has 14 residues. Germline CDR1 MNHNS, CDR2 SASEGT. J was trimmed by 5 bases and V by 3 bases; bases with no gene match: 6. This CDR3 reads CASSESFRGTEAFF. The CDR3 nucleotides read TGTGCCAGCAGTGAGAGCTTCAGGGGGACTGAAGCTTTCTTT.

CDR3 coding DNA: TGTGCCAGCAGCCCTCTAGACAGGGGATTTGGCTACACCTTC. Translating it yields CASSPLDRGFGYTF. The V gene is TRBV9, the J gene TRBJ1-2, with 8 bases that match TRBD1. CDR1 and CDR2 (germline): SGDLS, YYNGEE. J lost 7 bases, V lost 4 bases, and 9 bases had no gene match. This CDR3 contains 14 residues.

The V call is TRBV6-5, the J call TRBJ2-3, with TRBD1 as a possible D gene (6 bases). Germline CDR1 MNHEY, CDR2 SVGAGI. CDR3 size: 15 residues. V shed 5 bases and J shed 1 base, with 13 bases lying between them. CDR3 protein: CASSTPEGGTDTQYF. The CDR3 nucleotides are TGTGCCAGCAGTACCCCTGAGGGGGGCACAGATACGCAGTATTTT.

Comment on this clone: A junction boundary mismatches the germline segment, possibly from a read error. V usage is TRBV5-1 and J usage is TRBJ1-1; D is ambiguous. Germline CDR1 and CDR2: SGHRS and YFSETQ. This CDR3 comprises 13 residues. The CDR3 DNA sequence: TGCGCCAGCAGTCCAGACATGTACACTGAAGCTCTCTTT. It codes for CASSPDMYTEALF.